The present T cell receptor beta chain was sequenced within a study of shared clonotypes between healthy human individuals. General study results and limits: It was anticipated that sequencing depth would influence how many clonotypes donors shared. A reduction in generation probabilities was seen for non-shared clonotypes relative to those shared by all four donors.

As to this clone: Antigen unknown.

Terminally differentiated effector memory CD45RA+ cells were excluded from the naive CD8 cells, which were CD45RO-negative and positively selected for CCR7. Deletions cut 1 base from V and 0 bases from J, with 10 bases between. The CDR3 totals 16 residues. Germline CDR1 reads MGHRA; CDR2 reads YSYEKL. Only in-frame clones appear in the TCRdb table, and some are missing; sequencing was by immunoSEQ multiplex PCR. The profile shows roughly 2 million clones, approximately 95% of them singletons. Sequenced material: naive CD8+ T cells sorted from blood. This rearrangement joins TRBV4-1 to TRBJ1-5; D remains unclear. The sequence was obtained from a man aged 18 to 29 in good health. For the CDR3, the DNA is TGCGCCAGCAGCCAAGCCGAGGTTAATAGCAATCAGCCCCAGCATTTT. Translating it yields CASSQAEVNSNQPQHF.